This TCR beta chain was recorded in a study of human T cells and chemical hapten exposure. Overall study findings and caveats: TCRs at a frequency above 1 in 1000 stayed unchanged with DPC sensitization.

Time point described: healthy volunteer bleed at 2 weeks. The authors' total RNA extraction used unfractionated whole blood. Per the original methods: Ranging from roughly 20,000 to 690,600, TCR counts per sample had a median value of roughly 96,000. Via MiXCR, TCRdb re-called the RACE reads, giving one row per CDR3 protein. The V and J calls and clone size come from TCRdb's table, not from the authors' own analysis. Of 43,000 or so distinct CDR3 sequences in the sample, roughly 4% were seen once. This clonotype was seen ten or more times. What it binds is not known. This CDR3 is 13 amino acids long. The germline V gene encodes CDR1 SQVTM and CDR2 ANQGSEA. V gave up 4 bases and J gave up 0 bases, with 8 bases separating them.

Input material: whole blood. V gene TRBV29-1 combines with J gene TRBJ2-3; D not certain. The clonotype was recovered from a female donor in good health. Some clones in this sample may be carry-over from other donors' samples. CDR3 bases: TGCAGCGTTGGCGCAGGAAGCACAGATACGCAGTATTTT. Translated, it gives CSVGAGSTDTQYF.